The 27 T cell receptor beta chains listed next were all sequenced from one sample in a study of T cell changes during pregnancy in multiple sclerosis. Produced via immunoSEQ multiplex PCR; TCRdb's table is partial and in-frame only. The sample carries 45,000 to 75,000 clones, 80% to 95% recorded once. Sample: peripheral blood, taken in the first trimester of pregnancy. Receptor source: a female donor with multiple sclerosis, enrolled in a pregnancy study.

The CDR3: CASSINRGGSYTF. CDR3 coding DNA: TGTGCCAGTAGCATCAATAGGGGGGGAAGCTACACCTTC. The V and J genes are TRBV19 and TRBJ1-2; tentative D call: TRBD1 (6 bases). The CDR3 is made up of 13 amino acids. Trimming removed 6 bases from V and 9 bases from J, with 17 bases in between. Germline assignment: CDR1 LNHDA and CDR2 SQIVND (reference sequence). Looking up the rest from reference TRBV19 and TRBJ1-2 gives the full variable domain: DGGITQSPKYLFRKEGQNVTLSCEQNLNHDAMYWYRQDPGQGLRLIYYSQIVNDFQKGDIAEGYSVSREKKESFPLTVTSAQKNPTAFYLCASSINRGGSYTFGSGTRLTVV.

The V gene is TRBV5-4, the J gene TRBJ1-4; D is perhaps TRBD1 (5 bases). CDR1 is SGHNT and CDR2 is YYREEE in the germline V gene (reference sequence). Trimming removed 4 bases from V and 5 bases from J, with 21 bases in between. The CDR3 contains 17 residues. Here the CDR3 reads CASSPRGGTSSNEKLFF. Written as DNA, the CDR3 is TGTGCCAGCAGCCCACGGGGGGGGACCAGCAGCAATGAAAAACTGTTTTTT.

This chain links TRBV7-6 with TRBJ1-6; perhaps TRBD1 as D (6 bases). V lost 5 bases to trimming and J lost 8 bases, with 13 bases between them. The CDR3 sequence is 14 residues long. Germline assignment: CDR1 SGHVS and CDR2 FNYEAQ. CDR3 nucleotides: TGTGCCAGCAGCCTCGGACAGCCATATTCACCCCTCCACTTT. The encoded protein is CASSLGQPYSPLHF.

V and J are TRBV11-2 and TRBJ2-3, with 8 nucleotides matching TRBD1. Germline V gives CDR1 SGHAT, CDR2 FQNNGV. CDR3 length: 15 residues. The ends lost 1 base at V and 5 bases at J; junction bases unmatched: 5. The CDR3 reads CASSLAQGAGDTQYF. The CDR3 nucleotides are TGTGCCAGCAGCTTAGCCCAGGGGGCGGGAGATACGCAGTATTTT.

This sequence joins TRBV6-1 and TRBJ1-5; maybe TRBD1 (5 bases). V was trimmed by 4 bases and J by 2 bases, leaving 15 bases between them. CDR1 and CDR2 (germline): MNHNS, SASEGT. The CDR3 has 16 amino acids. The CDR3 bases are TGTGCCAGCAGTGTTGGTTCTCTCAGGGGCAATCAGCCCCAGCATTTT. It encodes CASSVGSLRGNQPQHF.

This chain links TRBV2 with TRBJ2-3, with D unresolved. The CDR3 has 14 residues. Trimming removed 4 bases from V and 1 base from J, with 9 bases in between. Germline V lookup: CDR1 SNHLY, CDR2 FYNNEI. CDR3 coding DNA: TGTGCCAGCAGTGGGTCGGCGGGCACAGATACGCAGTATTTT. Protein product: CASSGSAGTDTQYF.

This chain joins TRBV7-3 and TRBJ2-2, with D tentatively TRBD1 (5 bases). V was shortened by 2 bases and J by 7 bases, with 8 bases between the two germline ends. CDR1 SGHTA and CDR2 FQGTGA come from the germline V gene. The length of the CDR3 is 13 residues. The DNA of the CDR3 is TGTGCCAGCAGCTTAGAAGGGGTCGGGGAGCTGTTTTTT. Its protein is CASSLEGVGELFF.

This clone was recorded once. The chain recombines TRBV7-3 with TRBJ1-1; D ambiguous. This CDR3 has 12 residues. CDR1 SGHTA and CDR2 FQGTGA come from the germline V gene. Trimming shortened V by 5 bases and J by 8 bases, and 12 bases separated the two germline ends. This chain's CDR3 is CASSPPAREAFF. The CDR3 nucleotides read TGTGCCAGCAGCCCGCCCGCGAGAGAAGCTTTCTTT.

V usage is TRBV7-2 and J usage is TRBJ1-1; 7 bases are shared with TRBD1. Germline V gives CDR1 SGHTA, CDR2 FQGNSA. V lost 1 base, J lost 3 bases, and 2 bases stayed unmatched. The length of the CDR3 is 14 residues. CDR3 sequence reads: CASSLGQGDTEAFF. The CDR3 region has the DNA TGTGCCAGCAGCTTAGGCCAGGGGGACACTGAAGCTTTCTTT.

The J gene is TRBJ1-2, the V gene TRBV6-5; TRBD1 agrees at 7 bases. Germline loops: CDR1 MNHEY, CDR2 SVGAGI. V was pared by 6 bases and J by 5 bases, with 12 bases of the junction left unmatched. CDR3 length equals 15 residues. DNA for the CDR3: TGTGCCAGCAGGCATCCCACTGGACAGGTTTATGGCTACACCTTC. This gives the protein CASRHPTGQVYGYTF.

The chain carries TRBV6-5 and TRBJ1-1, with D maybe TRBD1 (5 bases). The V gene's germline CDR1 is MNHEY and CDR2 SVGAGI. The CDR3 is 15 residues long. The germline V and J ends were trimmed by 5 bases and 1 base, with 14 bases remaining between them. The CDR3 DNA reads TGTGCCAGCAGTCAACCGGGACTGGGGAACACTGAAGCTTTCTTT. This gives the protein CASSQPGLGNTEAFF.

The CDR3 nucleotides read TGTGCCAGCAAGAGATACAATGAGCAGTTCTTC. Translated, it gives CASKRYNEQFF. The rearrangement uses TRBV2 and TRBJ2-1; D is ambiguous. This CDR3 region has 11 residues. The germline CDR1 and CDR2 sequences are SNHLY and FYNNEI. Trimming stripped 7 bases from V and 4 bases from J, with 5 bases between.

The V gene is TRBV28, the J gene TRBJ1-5; D gene uncertain. The V gene lost 11 bases and the J gene lost 2 bases, with 4 bases spanning the gap. The germline V gene has CDR1 MDHEN and CDR2 SYDVKM. There are 10 residues in the CDR3. The DNA of the CDR3 is TGTGCCCGGGGCAATCAGCCCCAGCATTTT. As protein: CARGNQPQHF.

V and J are TRBV7-3 and TRBJ1-1, with D perhaps matching TRBD1 (5 bases). V lost 1 base to trimming and J lost 5 bases, with 11 bases between them. Germline lookup yields CDR1 SGHTA and CDR2 FQGTGA. The CDR3 has 14 residues. In DNA form, the CDR3 reads TGTGCCAGCAGCTTAAGGTCGCGGGGGACTGAAGCTTTCTTT. As protein: CASSLRSRGTEAFF.

This chain uses TRBV27 with TRBJ2-7; 9 bases match TRBD1. V dropped 4 bases and J dropped 2; count of bases not matched to a gene: 21. The CDR3 runs 20 residues. Germline V CDR1 and CDR2: MNHEY, SMNVEV (reference sequence). DNA for the CDR3: TGTGCCAGCAGTTCCAACTATCTAGGGGACAGGGAAAGGGCCCCCTACGAGCAGTACTTC. Translation: CASSSNYLGDRERAPYEQYF.

The count of this clone is one. CDR3 in DNA: TGTGCCATCAGTGAGTCTATCTCGGAGTTTAGAAACACCATATATTTT. Protein sequence: CAISESISEFRNTIYF. This chain links TRBV10-3 with TRBJ1-3; D unclear. V lost 0 bases to trimming and J lost 5 bases, with 14 bases between them. The CDR3 extends over 16 amino acids. Looked up from germline, CDR1 is ENHRY and CDR2 is SYGVKD.

The rearrangement uses TRBV11-3 and TRBJ2-7; the D gene is possibly TRBD1 (6 bases). The CDR3 consists of 20 residues. V was pared by 4 bases and J by 3 bases, with 31 bases between. From germline, CDR1 is SGHNT and CDR2 YENEEA. The CDR3 here is CASSSTGTPEAPAMNYEQYF. CDR3 sequence (DNA): TGTGCCAGCAGCTCCACAGGGACACCAGAAGCTCCCGCCATGAACTACGAGCAGTACTTC.

The chain joins TRBV7-2 to TRBJ2-7; 8 bases line up with TRBD1. The CDR3 is 15 residues long. Germline V CDR1 and CDR2: SGHTA, FQGNSA. The V gene end was trimmed by 1 base and the J gene end by 5 bases; junction bases not matched to a gene: 7. CDR3 nucleotides: TGTGCCAGCAGCTTAGGGACAGGGATTCACGACGAGCAGTACTTC. It is translated as CASSLGTGIHDEQYF. Full variable domain (missing parts from reference TRBV7-2 and TRBJ2-7): GAGVSQSPSNKVTEKGKDVELRCDPISGHTALYWYRQSLGQGLEFLIYFQGNSAPDKSGLPSDRFSAERTGGSVSTLTIQRTQQEDSAVYLCASSLGTGIHDEQYFGPGTRLTVT.

The V and J genes are TRBV9 and TRBJ1-2, with 9 positions matching TRBD1. V trimming: 0 bases; J trimming: 4 bases; junction bases outside the gene matches: 4. The germline gives CDR1 SGDLS, CDR2 YYNGEE. This CDR3 spans 15 amino acids. In DNA form, the CDR3 reads TGTGCCAGCAGCGTAGAAACAGGGGGCCCCTATGGCTACACCTTC. Amino acids: CASSVETGGPYGYTF.

The chain uses TRBV6-5 and TRBJ2-7, with TRBD1 as a possible D gene (6 bases). The V end lost 7 bases, the J end lost 2 bases, and 15 bases lay between the germline ends. The CDR3 consists of 14 residues. Germline V gene sequence: CDR1 MNHEY, CDR2 SVGAGI. CDR3 nucleotide sequence: TGTGCCAGCACCCCGGGCGGACAGACCTACGAGCAGTACTTC. It codes for CASTPGGQTYEQYF.

The chain joins TRBV7-8 to TRBJ2-7; TRBD1 aligns across 9 bases. The CDR3 runs 16 residues. The V and J ends lost 1 base and 7 bases, in that order; junction bases with no gene match: 11. The germline gives CDR1 SGHVS, CDR2 FQNEAQ. The CDR3 DNA follows: TGTGCCAGCAGCTTAGTTGGGGGGACAGGGCTTCAAGAGCAGTACTTC. Its translation is CASSLVGGTGLQEQYF.

This chain uses TRBV14 with TRBJ2-5; 8 positions agree with TRBD2. The J call may not be correct, given that the DNA end is closer to TRBJ2-7. CDR3 length equals 19 residues. CDR1 and CDR2 from the germline V gene are SGHDN and FVKESK. CDR3: CASSPKRVWGRGGSYEQYF. CDR3 in DNA: TGTGCCAGCAGCCCGAAGAGAGTGTGGGGACGGGGGGGTTCCTACGAGCAGTACTTC.

V gene TRBV6-5 combines with J gene TRBJ1-1; 8 bases match TRBD1. This CDR3 contains 15 residues. The V gene end was trimmed by 6 bases and the J gene end by 1 base; junction bases not matched to a gene: 7. Per germline, CDR1 MNHEY and CDR2 SVGAGI. CDR3 in DNA: TGTGCCAGCAGATCGGGGACAGGAGCGAACACTGAAGCTTTCTTT. This gives the protein CASRSGTGANTEAFF.

The chain is built from TRBV18 and TRBJ1-3; 9 bases are shared with TRBD1. The CDR3 is 14 amino acids. Trimming took 5 bases from V and 4 from J; bases not matched to a gene: 3. From germline, CDR1 is KGHSH and CDR2 LQKENI. The CDR3 here is CASSSTGGGNTIYF. CDR3 DNA: TGTGCCAGCTCATCAACAGGGGGCGGAAACACCATATATTTT.

The table lists this clone with a count of one. This chain links TRBV5-1 with TRBJ1-1; TRBD1 aligns across 7 bases. Looked up from germline, CDR1 is SGHRS and CDR2 is YFSETQ. There are 14 residues in the CDR3. The trim removed 0 bases at V and 1 base at J, leaving 0 bases unmatched. The CDR3 loop reads CASSLAGGNTEAFF. The DNA of the CDR3 is TGCGCCAGCAGCTTGGCAGGGGGGAACACTGAAGCTTTCTTT.

J is TRBJ2-2 and V is TRBV5-1, with 9 bases fitting TRBD2. The CDR3 consists of 14 residues. V dropped 5 bases and J dropped 7; count of bases not matched to a gene: 6. Germline V CDR1 and CDR2: SGHRS, YFSETQ. The CDR3 DNA reads TGCGCCAGCAGATTTAGCGGGGGAAACGGGGAGCTGTTTTTT. It encodes CASRFSGGNGELFF. Using reference TRBV5-1 and TRBJ2-2 for the parts outside the CDR3, the full variable domain is KAGVTQTPRYLIKTRGQQVTLSCSPISGHRSVSWYQQTPGQGLQFLFEYFSETQRNKGNFPGRFSGRQFSNSRSEMNVSTLELGDSALYLCASRFSGGNGELFFGEGSRLTVL.

Note on this clone: The junction departs from germline at one end; a sequencing error may be responsible. Written as DNA, the CDR3 is TGTGCCATCACAGGGACAGGGGGCTCCAACGAGCAGTACTTC. Residues: CAITGTGGSNEQYF. The J gene is TRBJ2-7, the V gene TRBV10-3; TRBD1 matches at 12 bases. The CDR3 consists of 14 residues. CDR1 is ENHRY, CDR2 SYGVKD, per germline.